Listed here is a single T cell receptor beta chain. The sample originates from a study of blood T cell repertoires in COVID-19. Turning to the study itself: Some COVID-19 samples were acute and others convalescent; all came from the United States, Italy and Spain. PBMCs, B-cell-depleted T cells, or T cells provided the cDNA or gDNA that made up the material.

Authors' methods: Reference gene primer amplification gave estimated nucleated cell counts. This table comes from immunoSEQ multiplex PCR, and its TCRdb copy is limited to in-frame clones, with some not included. The V and J calls and the clone size are those of that table, but D and trimming were determined from the DNA. Counted here are some 70,000 clones, approximately 90% occurring once; the ten biggest clones make up approximately 3%. The TCR comes from a man between 65 and 85 years old with active or convalescent COVID-19. Sequenced material: peripheral blood.

The CDR3 nucleotides are TGTGCCAGCTCACCCCGGGAAGGTGAAGCTTTCTTT. It translates to CASSPREGEAFF. The J gene is TRBJ1-1, the V gene TRBV18; D remains ambiguous. Germline lookup yields CDR1 KGHSH and CDR2 LQKENI. CDR3 length: 12 residues. V shed 3 bases and J shed 7 bases, with 9 bases lying between them. Full variable domain (rest looked up from reference TRBV18 and TRBJ1-1): NAGVMQNPRHLVRRRGQEARLRCSPMKGHSHVYWYRQLPEEGLKFMVYLQKENIIDESGMPKERFSAEFPKEGPSILRIQQVVRGDSAAYFCASSPREGEAFFGQGTRLTVV.